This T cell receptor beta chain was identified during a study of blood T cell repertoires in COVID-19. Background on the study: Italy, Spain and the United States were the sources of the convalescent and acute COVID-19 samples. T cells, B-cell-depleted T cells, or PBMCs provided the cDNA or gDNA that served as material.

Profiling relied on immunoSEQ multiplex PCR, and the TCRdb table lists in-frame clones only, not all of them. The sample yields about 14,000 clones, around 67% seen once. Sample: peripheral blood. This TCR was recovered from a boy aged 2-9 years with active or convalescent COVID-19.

CDR3 residues: CASSRGREAGNTIYF. The CDR3 DNA reads TGTGCCAGCAGCCGTGGGAGGGAAGCTGGAAACACCATATATTTT. The chain uses TRBV7-2 and TRBJ1-3; D is ambiguous. The CDR3 covers 15 residues. Deletions cut 5 bases from V and 2 bases from J, with 13 bases between. Germline V CDR1 and CDR2: SGHTA, FQGNSA.